This TCR beta chain is from a study of blood T cell repertoires in COVID-19. Overall study: Samples representing acute and convalescent COVID-19 were sourced from the United States, Italy and Spain. T cells, B-cell-depleted T cells, or PBMCs supplied cDNA or gDNA.

Seattle enrolled patients during active infection and tracked them longitudinally. The V end was cut by 4 bases, the J end by 0 bases, with 13 bases between. From germline, CDR1 is SGDLS and CDR2 YYNGEE. The CDR3 runs 16 residues. Original data processing: From reference gene primer amplification, estimates of nucleated cell counts were derived. Data came from immunoSEQ multiplex PCR; TCRdb stores just in-frame clones and leaves some out. The V and J calls and clone size come from that table; D and trimming were worked out from the DNA. The sample consists of tens of thousands of clones, 80% to 90% of them appearing once.

The sequence was obtained from a man aged 80 or over with COVID-19, enrolled during active disease. V is TRBV9 and J is TRBJ1-4; no reliable D call. The sequenced sample was peripheral blood. In DNA, the CDR3 is TGTGCCAGCAGCTCGTCGGACGGGGCAACTAATGAAAAACTGTTTTTT. Protein product: CASSSSDGATNEKLFF.